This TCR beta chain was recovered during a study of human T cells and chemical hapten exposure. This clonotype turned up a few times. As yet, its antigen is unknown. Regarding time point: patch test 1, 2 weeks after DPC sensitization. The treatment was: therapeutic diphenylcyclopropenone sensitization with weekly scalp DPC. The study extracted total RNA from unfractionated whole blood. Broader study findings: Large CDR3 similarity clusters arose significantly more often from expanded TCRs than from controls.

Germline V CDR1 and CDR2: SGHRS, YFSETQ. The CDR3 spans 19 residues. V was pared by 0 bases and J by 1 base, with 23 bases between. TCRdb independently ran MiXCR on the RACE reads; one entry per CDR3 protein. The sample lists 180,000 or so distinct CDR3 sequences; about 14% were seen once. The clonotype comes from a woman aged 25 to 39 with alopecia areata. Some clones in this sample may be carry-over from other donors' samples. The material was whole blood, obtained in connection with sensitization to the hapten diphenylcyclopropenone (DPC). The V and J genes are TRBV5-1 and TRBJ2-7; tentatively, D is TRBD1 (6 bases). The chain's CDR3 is CASSLASGQAYRESYEQYF. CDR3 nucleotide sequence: TGCGCCAGCAGCTTGGCCTCGGGGCAGGCATACAGGGAATCCTACGAGCAGTACTTC. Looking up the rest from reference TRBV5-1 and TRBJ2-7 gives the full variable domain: KAGVTQTPRYLIKTRGQQVTLSCSPISGHRSVSWYQQTPGQGLQFLFEYFSETQRNKGNFPGRFSGRQFSNSRSEMNVSTLELGDSALYLCASSLASGQAYRESYEQYFGPGTRLTVT.